This T cell receptor beta chain was obtained from a study of blood T cell repertoires in COVID-19. Whole-study context: The cDNA or gDNA used as material had been derived from T cells, B-cell-depleted T cells, or PBMCs.

The CDR3 totals 19 residues. In assigning cohorts, the study relied on participant-reported clinical history. Two negative PCRs, clearance, or symptom resolution had been documented for recovered Cohort 3 donors. How the authors handled the data: How many nucleated cells were present was estimated from reference gene primer amplification. This table comes from immunoSEQ multiplex PCR, and its TCRdb copy is limited to in-frame clones, with some not included. The D gene and trimming were derived from the DNA, and the V and J assignments and clone size from that table. Of hundreds of thousands of clones in the sample, approximately 80% are singletons; the top ten hold roughly 3.5%.

The TCR originated in a woman in her fifties or sixties who had recovered from COVID-19. Material: PBMCs or T cells enriched from blood (not recorded which). V usage is TRBV21-1 and J usage is TRBJ1-1; the listed D gene, TRBD1, was not tested against the DNA. TRBV21-1 is listed as a pseudogene. The CDR3 is CASSNQGGQSAGRNTEAFF. The CDR3, as DNA: TGTGCCAGCAGCAATCAGGGGGGTCAATCAGCGGGCAGGAACACTGAAGCTTTCTTT.